This T cell receptor (beta chain) came from a study of PD-1 blockade in classical Hodgkin lymphoma. General study findings and limits: Complete responders possessed baseline diversity comparable to newly diagnosed patients. Undefined causes, possibly disease activity or prior therapy, underlie the repertoire differences. A reduction in baseline TCR diversity was reportedly seen in newly diagnosed patients relative to healthy donors. A significant rise in TCR diversity by C4D1 was seen for CD4+ but not CD8+ cells.

Clones were sequenced by immunoSEQ multiplex PCR, and TCRdb holds only the in-frame ones, with some missing. The repertoire includes 10,000 to 15,000 clones, around 86% of them detected once, and 20% to 30% sits in the top ten. The germline CDR1 and CDR2 sequences are SNHLY and FYNNEI. The CDR3 spans 14 residues. V lost 1 base to trimming and J lost 2 bases, with 7 bases between them. Every patient was affected by relapse after autologous stem cell transplantation, while exposure to brentuximab vedotin was not uniform. As concerns this clone: Antigen unknown.

The sequence derives from a human donor with classical Hodgkin lymphoma. The sequenced sample was peripheral blood mononuclear cells (PBMCs), obtained at baseline. This chain uses TRBV2 with TRBJ2-3; D gene unclear. The CDR3 nucleotides read TGTGCCAGCAGTGAAGGGCGGCTCACAGATACGCAGTATTTT. Its protein product is CASSEGRLTDTQYF.